Following are 28 T cell receptor beta chains from one sample sequenced in a study of control samples from healthy donors and cancer patients. The protocol was immunoSEQ multiplex PCR, while the TCRdb copy is restricted to in-frame clones and leaves out a portion. The sample contains over 100,000 clones, 75% to 95% of which appear only once. The sequenced sample was blood. The receptors were sampled from a man aged 40-50 years in good health.

There are a few counts of this clone. The gene calls are TRBV10-1 and TRBJ2-5; the match to TRBD1 covers 11 bases. This CDR3 spans 15 amino acids. CDR1 and CDR2 (germline): WNHNN, SYGVQD (reference sequence). J was trimmed by 5 bases and V by 3 bases; bases with no gene match: 5. Here the CDR3 reads CASSEGQGARETQYF. The CDR3 nucleotides read TGCGCCAGCAGTGAAGGACAGGGGGCGAGGGAGACCCAGTACTTC.

The chain links TRBV9 to TRBJ1-2, with unresolved D. Germline CDR1 reads SGDLS; CDR2 reads YYNGEE. The V end lost 3 bases, the J end lost 5 bases, and 14 bases lay between the germline ends. This CDR3 comprises 14 residues. This CDR3 is CASSDETGLYGYTF. The CDR3 DNA is TGTGCCAGCAGCGACGAAACGGGCCTATATGGCTACACCTTC.

V is TRBV6-5 and J is TRBJ2-7, with TRBD1 as a possible D gene (5 bases). This CDR3 region has 13 residues. V shed 2 bases and J shed 8 bases, with 13 bases lying between them. CDR1 is MNHEY and CDR2 is SVGAGI in the germline V gene. The CDR3 spells CASSYRGDVQQYF. CDR3 nucleotide sequence: TGTGCCAGCAGTTACAGGGGTGATGTGCAGCAGTACTTC.

This sequence joins TRBV18 and TRBJ2-7; 8 positions agree with TRBD2. The trim removed 3 bases at V and 4 bases at J, leaving 14 bases unmatched. Germline V CDR1 and CDR2: KGHSH, LQKENI. The CDR3 covers 17 residues. This CDR3 is CASSPVYGGAGRYEQYF. The DNA of the CDR3 is TGTGCCAGCTCACCGGTTTACGGGGGGGCTGGGCGGTACGAGCAGTACTTC.

This rearrangement joins TRBV2 to TRBJ2-2; D gene ambiguous. CDR1 and CDR2 (germline): SNHLY, FYNNEI. V lost 8 bases and J lost 6, with 13 bases in between. The CDR3 extends over 13 amino acids. The CDR3: CASALFPPGELFF. CDR3 nucleotides: TGTGCCAGCGCATTGTTTCCCCCCGGGGAGCTGTTTTTT.

The chain combines TRBV9 with TRBJ1-3; 8 nucleotides align to TRBD1. The CDR3 covers 16 residues. The J segment lost 0 bases and the V segment lost 3 bases, leaving 5 bases of the junction unmatched. Germline-derived CDR1 and CDR2 are SGDLS and YYNGEE. This CDR3 is CASSARTGPSGNTIYF. In nucleotides, the CDR3 is TGTGCCAGCAGCGCGAGGACAGGGCCCTCTGGAAACACCATATATTTT.

As to this clone: Germline is not matched at one junction end, which may reflect a read error. This rearrangement joins TRBV7-7 to TRBJ1-4, with D unresolved. The CDR3 runs to 15 residues. CDR1 and CDR2 (germline): SSHAT, FNYEAQ (reference sequence). CDR3 loop: CASSRSLEGGEKLFF. CDR3 in DNA: TGTGCTAGCAGCCGTAGCCTAGAGGGAGGCGAAAAACTGTTTTTT.

This clone is a singleton in its sample. This chain joins TRBV28 and TRBJ2-3, with 7 bases that match TRBD2. Germline assignment: CDR1 MDHEN and CDR2 SYDVKM. This CDR3 has 15 amino acids. Germline trimming cut 2 bases from V and 2 bases from J; bases unmatched to any gene: 4. The CDR3 DNA reads as TGTGCCAGCAGTTTAGGGGGGGGTAACACAGATACGCAGTATTTT. Translation gives CASSLGGGNTDTQYF.

V gene TRBV30 combines with J gene TRBJ2-2; possibly TRBD1 for D (6 bases). The CDR3 has 13 amino acids. Trimming removed 8 bases at V and 3 bases at J, with 13 bases between. Looked up from germline, CDR1 is GTSNPN and CDR2 is SVGIG (reference sequence). The CDR3 here is CAGQQGDTGELFF. Written as DNA, the CDR3 is TGTGCCGGCCAACAGGGAGACACCGGGGAGCTGTTTTTT.

This chain links TRBV9 with TRBJ2-5; the D gene is possibly TRBD2 (6 bases). Germline V gene sequence: CDR1 SGDLS, CDR2 YYNGEE. This CDR3 spans 15 amino acids. The germline V and J ends were trimmed by 3 bases and 4 bases, with 16 bases remaining between them. The CDR3 region is CASSALASGGETQYF. CDR3 DNA: TGTGCCAGCAGCGCCCTCGCTTCCGGGGGAGAGACCCAGTACTTC. Full variable domain (missing parts from reference TRBV9 and TRBJ2-5): DSGVTQTPKHLITATGQRVTLRCSPRSGDLSVYWYQQSLDQGLQFLIQYYNGEERAKGNILERFSAQQFPDLHSELNLSSLELGDSALYFCASSALASGGETQYFGPGTRLLVL.

The rearrangement uses TRBV13 and TRBJ2-1; D remains ambiguous. Deletions cut 5 bases from V and 4 bases from J, with 9 bases between. This CDR3 spans 13 amino acids. Per germline, CDR1 PRHDT and CDR2 FYEKMQ (reference sequence). In DNA, the CDR3 is TGTGCCAGCAGCCCGGAAGGTTACAATGAGCAGTTCTTC. Its translation: CASSPEGYNEQFF.

The chain links TRBV5-1 to TRBJ2-3; 14 bases map to TRBD2. The ends lost 4 bases at V and 3 bases at J; junction bases unmatched: 13. The CDR3 is made up of 19 amino acids. Per germline, CDR1 SGHRS and CDR2 YFSETQ. The CDR3 here is CASSPSGTSGGRGTDTQYF. The DNA for the CDR3 is TGCGCCAGCAGCCCTTCCGGGACTAGCGGGGGCCGAGGGACAGATACGCAGTATTTT. Drawing the rest from reference TRBV5-1 and TRBJ2-3, the complete variable domain is KAGVTQTPRYLIKTRGQQVTLSCSPISGHRSVSWYQQTPGQGLQFLFEYFSETQRNKGNFPGRFSGRQFSNSRSEMNVSTLELGDSALYLCASSPSGTSGGRGTDTQYFGPGTRLTVL.

This clone was counted once. The chain couples TRBV27 to TRBJ2-7, with a possible D match to TRBD2 (6 bases). This CDR3 is 14 amino acids long. Germline CDR1 and CDR2: MNHEY and SMNVEV (reference sequence). The V end was cut by 3 bases, the J end by 4 bases, with 13 bases between. CDR3 DNA sequence: TGTGCCAGCAGTTTTGCCGGGGGTCAGTACGAGCAGTACTTC. Encoded protein: CASSFAGGQYEQYF.

The V call is TRBV2, the J call TRBJ2-2; weak D call: TRBD2 (6 bases). The CDR3 has 13 amino acids. Germline V lookup: CDR1 SNHLY, CDR2 FYNNEI. The V and J ends lost 6 bases and 6 bases respectively, with 11 bases between them. The CDR3 region has the DNA TGTGCCAGCAGGGGGAGGTTCGCCGGGGAGCTGTTTTTT. It translates to CASRGRFAGELFF.

A few counts support this clone. The chain combines TRBV5-4 with TRBJ1-5, with no clear D. V gave up 0 bases and J gave up 0 bases, with 10 bases separating them. Germline CDR1 and CDR2: SGHNT and YYREEE (reference sequence). The CDR3 has 16 residues. CDR3 coding DNA: TGTGCCAGCAGCTTGGGGGCACCAGATAGCAATCAGCCCCAGCATTTT. It specifies CASSLGAPDSNQPQHF. Full variable domain (missing parts from reference TRBV5-4 and TRBJ1-5): ETGVTQSPTHLIKTRGQQVTLRCSSQSGHNTVSWYQQALGQGPQFIFQYYREEENGRGNFPPRFSGLQFPNYSSELNVNALELDDSALYLCASSLGAPDSNQPQHFGDGTRLSIL.

This clone was seen just once. The chain combines TRBV30 with TRBJ1-1; no reliable D call. The ends were cut back, 1 base at V and 5 bases at J, with 14 bases in the middle. Looked up from germline, CDR1 is GTSNPN and CDR2 is SVGIG (reference sequence). The CDR3 has 14 amino acids. The CDR3 coding sequence is TGTGCCTGGAGTGGGCCTAGTATTCGGACTGAAGCTTTCTTT. It specifies CAWSGPSIRTEAFF.

The chain employs TRBV18 and TRBJ1-1, with TRBD1 matching over 7 bases. The CDR3 is made up of 14 amino acids. Looked up from germline, CDR1 is KGHSH and CDR2 is LQKENI. Germline trimming cut 5 bases from V and 4 bases from J; bases unmatched to any gene: 7. The CDR3 DNA follows: TGTGCCAGCTCAGTACAGGGGCTAGCCACTGAAGCTTTCTTT. Its translation: CASSVQGLATEAFF.

This chain uses TRBV3-1 (or the pseudogene TRBV3-2) with TRBJ2-3; no clear D gene. CDR3 length: 15 amino acids. Per the germline V gene, CDR1 is LGHDT and CDR2 is YNNKEL (reference sequence). Between the trimmed V and J ends, which lost 0 bases and 0 bases, there was a span of 7 bases. The CDR3 here is CASSQEGRSTDTQYF. CDR3 DNA: TGTGCCAGCAGCCAAGAGGGCCGTAGCACAGATACGCAGTATTTT.

V is TRBV6-2 or TRBV6-3 and J is TRBJ1-5; TRBD1 aligns across 8 bases. The CDR3 consists of 14 residues. Germline V gene data show CDR1 as MNHEY and CDR2 as SVGEGT. V lost 0 bases to trimming and J lost 9 bases; unmatched junction nucleotides: 4. The CDR3 nucleotides read TGTGCCAGCAGTTACTCGACAGGGGCCGGGCCCCAGCATTTT. Protein: CASSYSTGAGPQHF.

This clone was counted once. The chain employs TRBV18 and TRBJ2-1; TRBD1 matches at 10 bases. Germline V CDR1 and CDR2: KGHSH, LQKENI. V shed 8 bases and J 7 bases; nucleotides not matched to a gene: 11. The CDR3 runs to 15 residues. This chain's CDR3 is CASTRQGATGNEQFF. For the CDR3, the DNA is TGTGCCAGCACCAGACAGGGGGCAACAGGGAATGAGCAGTTCTTC.

The chain recombines TRBV29-1 with TRBJ2-3; D possibly corresponds to TRBD1 (6 bases). The length of the CDR3 is 15 residues. V was pared by 1 base and J by 6 bases, with 17 bases between. Looked up from germline, CDR1 is SQVTM and CDR2 is ANQGSEA. The DNA of the CDR3 is TGCAGCGTTGAAGGGGAACAGGGAAGTTTGGATACGCAGTATTTT. It is translated as CSVEGEQGSLDTQYF.

The rearrangement links TRBV28 to TRBJ1-6; TRBD1 matches 8 bases. The CDR3 is made up of 15 amino acids. The germline CDR1 and CDR2 sequences are MDHEN and SYDVKM. V gave up 3 bases and J gave up 11 bases; unmatched junction bases: 9. The CDR3 protein is CASSLVQGAGTPLHF. The DNA of the CDR3 is TGTGCCAGCAGTTTGGTGCAGGGGGCCGGGACACCCCTCCACTTT.

This clone came up once. The chain links TRBV5-1 to TRBJ1-1, with 7 positions matching TRBD1. The trim removed 4 bases at V and 1 base at J, leaving 4 bases unmatched. The CDR3 consists of 14 residues. Germline V CDR1 and CDR2: SGHRS, YFSETQ. The CDR3 is CASSGGQPNTEAFF. For the CDR3, the DNA is TGCGCCAGCAGCGGGGGACAGCCGAACACTGAAGCTTTCTTT.

This sequence joins TRBV20-1 and TRBJ1-6; maybe TRBD1 (5 bases). There are 15 residues in the CDR3. In germline, CDR1 is DFQATT, CDR2 SNEGSKA (reference sequence). V lost 3 bases and J lost 7, with 16 bases in between. CDR3 sequence: CSASRGSGSNSPLHF. CDR3 bases: TGCAGTGCTAGTAGGGGTTCTGGTTCAAATTCACCCCTCCACTTT.

The chain is built from TRBV5-1 and TRBJ1-4; D perhaps matches TRBD1 (5 bases). Trimming removed 5 bases at V and 8 bases at J, with 13 bases between. Germline V CDR1 and CDR2: SGHRS, YFSETQ. The CDR3 has 13 residues. The CDR3 DNA follows: TGCGCCAGCAGAACCGATGGGACGGAAAAACTGTTTTTT. This codes for CASRTDGTEKLFF.

J is TRBJ2-7 and V is TRBV6-5, with TRBD1 identical over 7 bases. The ends lost 4 bases at V and 7 bases at J; junction bases unmatched: 10. Germline V gene data show CDR1 as MNHEY and CDR2 as SVGAGI. The CDR3 is 14 amino acids. The CDR3 bases are TGTGCCAGCAGTTTAATACAGGGGTCGGGGGAGCAGTACTTC. It yields the protein CASSLIQGSGEQYF.

This clone was seen once. The chain recombines TRBV6-5 with TRBJ2-3, with D hard to call. The CDR3 spans 13 residues. V was pared by 6 bases and J by 3 bases, with 10 bases between. Looked up from germline, CDR1 is MNHEY and CDR2 is SVGAGI. Here the CDR3 reads CASSLSGTDTQYF. The CDR3 bases are TGTGCCAGCAGCCTGTCCGGGACAGATACGCAGTATTTT.

This clone was recorded a few times. This chain connects TRBV30 to TRBJ1-5; the D is unclear. V was cut by 3 bases and J by 0 bases, with 12 bases left in between. The CDR3 sequence is 15 residues long. The germline gives CDR1 GTSNPN, CDR2 SVGIG (reference sequence). CDR3: CAWRHGLNSNQPQHF. CDR3 sequence (DNA): TGTGCCTGGAGGCACGGACTGAATAGCAATCAGCCCCAGCATTTT.